Included here is one T cell receptor (beta chain) sequence, with context. The CDR3 sequence is 18 residues long. Looked up from germline, CDR1 is SGHVS and CDR2 is FQNEAQ. V was pared by 5 bases and J by 2 bases, with 13 bases of the junction left unmatched. Assay: immunoSEQ multiplex PCR; the TCRdb copy retains only in-frame clones and omits some. The table includes around 210,000 clones, about 78% detected once. These data are taken from a study of blood T cell repertoires in COVID-19. About the research overall: Spain, Italy and the United States supplied samples that represented acute and convalescent COVID-19. T cells, B-cell-depleted T cells, or PBMCs provided the cDNA or gDNA that served as material.

Sequenced input: peripheral blood. The chain employs TRBV7-8 and TRBJ2-5, with 11 bases aligning to TRBD2. This receptor was obtained from an older woman with acute or convalescent COVID-19. The CDR3 reads CASSLYGTSGPNQETQYF. In DNA form, the CDR3 reads TGTGCCAGCAGCCTGTACGGGACTAGCGGACCAAATCAAGAGACCCAGTACTTC. The full variable domain, rest sourced from reference TRBV7-8 and TRBJ2-5, is GAGVSQSPRYKVAKRGQDVALRCDPISGHVSLFWYQQALGQGPEFLTYFQNEAQLDKSGLPSDRFFAERPEGSVSTLKIQRTQQEDSAVYLCASSLYGTSGPNQETQYFGPGTRLLVL.